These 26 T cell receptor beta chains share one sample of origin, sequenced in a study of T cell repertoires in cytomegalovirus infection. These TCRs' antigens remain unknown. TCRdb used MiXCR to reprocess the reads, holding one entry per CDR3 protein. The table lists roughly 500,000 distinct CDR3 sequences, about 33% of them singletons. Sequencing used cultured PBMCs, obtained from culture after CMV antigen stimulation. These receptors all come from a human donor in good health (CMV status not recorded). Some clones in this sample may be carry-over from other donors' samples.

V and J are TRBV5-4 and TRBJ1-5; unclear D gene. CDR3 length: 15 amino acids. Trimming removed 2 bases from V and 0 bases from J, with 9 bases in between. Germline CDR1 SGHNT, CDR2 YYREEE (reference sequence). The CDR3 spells CASSFYGNSNQPQHF. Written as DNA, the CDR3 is TGTGCCAGCAGCTTTTACGGGAATAGCAATCAGCCCCAGCATTTT. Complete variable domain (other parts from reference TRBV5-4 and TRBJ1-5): ETGVTQSPTHLIKTRGQQVTLRCSSQSGHNTVSWYQQALGQGPQFIFQYYREEENGRGNFPPRFSGLQFPNYSSELNVNALELDDSALYLCASSFYGNSNQPQHFGDGTRLSIL.

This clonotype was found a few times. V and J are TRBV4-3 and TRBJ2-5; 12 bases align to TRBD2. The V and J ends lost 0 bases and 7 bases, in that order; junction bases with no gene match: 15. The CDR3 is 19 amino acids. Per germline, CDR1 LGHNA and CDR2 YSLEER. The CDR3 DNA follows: TGCGCCAGCAGCCAAGATCTGGGCCTAGCGGGAGGGCCTTGGGCGACCCAGTACTTC. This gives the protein CASSQDLGLAGGPWATQYF.

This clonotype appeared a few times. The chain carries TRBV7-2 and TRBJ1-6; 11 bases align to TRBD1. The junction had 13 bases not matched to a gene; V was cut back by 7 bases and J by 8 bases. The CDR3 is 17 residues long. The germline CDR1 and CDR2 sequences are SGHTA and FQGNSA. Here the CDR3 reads CASTRVGQGAFDSPLHF. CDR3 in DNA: TGTGCCAGCACCCGTGTCGGACAGGGGGCCTTTGATTCACCCCTCCACTTT.

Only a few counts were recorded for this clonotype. CDR3 region: CASSSRGGRPQHF. As DNA, the CDR3 is TGTGCCAGCAGCTCTCGCGGGGGGAGGCCCCAGCATTTT. This chain links TRBV7-2 with TRBJ1-5; the D gene is possibly TRBD1 (5 bases). V was trimmed by 4 bases and J by 9 bases, leaving 13 bases between them. The CDR3 runs 13 residues. CDR1 is SGHTA, CDR2 FQGNSA, per germline.

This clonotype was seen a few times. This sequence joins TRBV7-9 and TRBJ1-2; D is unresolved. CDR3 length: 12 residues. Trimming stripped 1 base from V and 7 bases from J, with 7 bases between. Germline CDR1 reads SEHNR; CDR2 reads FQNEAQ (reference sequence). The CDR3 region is CASSLGVTGYTF. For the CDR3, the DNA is TGTGCCAGCAGCTTAGGTGTCACTGGCTACACCTTC.

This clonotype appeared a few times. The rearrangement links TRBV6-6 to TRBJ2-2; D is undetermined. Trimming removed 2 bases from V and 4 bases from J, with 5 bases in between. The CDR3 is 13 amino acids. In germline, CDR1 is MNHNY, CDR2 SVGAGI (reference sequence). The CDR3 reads CASSYASTGELFF. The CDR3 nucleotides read TGTGCCAGCAGTTACGCTAGCACCGGGGAGCTGTTTTTT.

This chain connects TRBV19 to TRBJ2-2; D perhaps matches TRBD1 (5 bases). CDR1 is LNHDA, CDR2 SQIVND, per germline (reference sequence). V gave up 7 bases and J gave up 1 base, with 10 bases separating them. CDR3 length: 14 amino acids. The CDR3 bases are TGTGCCAGTACGCTCCAGGGGAACACCGGGGAGCTGTTTTTT. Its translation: CASTLQGNTGELFF.

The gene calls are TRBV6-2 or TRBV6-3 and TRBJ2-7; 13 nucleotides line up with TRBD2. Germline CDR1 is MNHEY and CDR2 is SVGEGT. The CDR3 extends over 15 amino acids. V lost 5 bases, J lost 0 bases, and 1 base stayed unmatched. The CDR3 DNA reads TGTGCCAGCAGTCGGACTAGCGGGGGCTCCTACGAGCAGTACTTC. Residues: CASSRTSGGSYEQYF.

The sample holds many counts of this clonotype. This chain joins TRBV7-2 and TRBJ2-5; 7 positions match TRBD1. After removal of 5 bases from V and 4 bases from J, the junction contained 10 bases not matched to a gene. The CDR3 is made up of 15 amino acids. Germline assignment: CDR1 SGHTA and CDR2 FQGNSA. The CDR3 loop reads CASSEQRGRGETQYF. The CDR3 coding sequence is TGTGCCAGCAGCGAACAGAGGGGGCGCGGAGAGACCCAGTACTTC.

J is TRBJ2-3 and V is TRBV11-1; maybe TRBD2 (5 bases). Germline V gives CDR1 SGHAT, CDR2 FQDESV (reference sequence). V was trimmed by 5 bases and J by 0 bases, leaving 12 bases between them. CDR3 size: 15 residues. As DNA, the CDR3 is TGTGCCAGCAGCCCCCGGAGGTCCAGCACAGATACGCAGTATTTT. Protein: CASSPRRSSTDTQYF.

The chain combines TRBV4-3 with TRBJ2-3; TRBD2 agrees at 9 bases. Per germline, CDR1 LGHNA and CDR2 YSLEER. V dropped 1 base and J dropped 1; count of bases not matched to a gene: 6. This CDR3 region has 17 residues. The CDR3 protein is CASSQVAGGRGTDTQYF. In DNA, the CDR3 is TGCGCCAGCAGCCAAGTAGCCGGCGGGAGGGGCACAGATACGCAGTATTTT.

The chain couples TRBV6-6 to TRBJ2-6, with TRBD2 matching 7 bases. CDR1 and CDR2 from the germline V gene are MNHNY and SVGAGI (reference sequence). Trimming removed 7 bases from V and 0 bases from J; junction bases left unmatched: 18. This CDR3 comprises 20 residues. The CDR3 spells CASNPIRAGVHTSGANVLTF. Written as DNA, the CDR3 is TGTGCCAGCAATCCCATCAGGGCGGGGGTCCATACCTCTGGGGCCAACGTCCTGACTTTC.

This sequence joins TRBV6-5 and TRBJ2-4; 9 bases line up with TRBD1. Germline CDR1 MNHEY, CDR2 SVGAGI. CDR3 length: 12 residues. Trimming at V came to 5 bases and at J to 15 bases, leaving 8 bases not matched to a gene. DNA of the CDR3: TGTGCCAGCAGTACCGGGACAGGGAATTGGTACTTC. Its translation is CASSTGTGNWYF.

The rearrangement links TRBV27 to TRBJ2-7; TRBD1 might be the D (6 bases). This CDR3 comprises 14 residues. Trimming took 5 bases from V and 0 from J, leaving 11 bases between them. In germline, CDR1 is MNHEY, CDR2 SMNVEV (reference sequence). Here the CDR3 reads CASSRTASSYEQYF. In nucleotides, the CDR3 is TGTGCCAGCAGTCGGACAGCGAGCTCCTACGAGCAGTACTTC.

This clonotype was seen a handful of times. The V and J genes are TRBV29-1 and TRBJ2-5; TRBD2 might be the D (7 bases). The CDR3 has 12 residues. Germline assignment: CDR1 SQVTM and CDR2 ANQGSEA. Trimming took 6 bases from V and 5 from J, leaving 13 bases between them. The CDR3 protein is CSVTGGRETQYF. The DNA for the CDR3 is TGCAGCGTCACGGGGGGCCGGGAGACCCAGTACTTC.

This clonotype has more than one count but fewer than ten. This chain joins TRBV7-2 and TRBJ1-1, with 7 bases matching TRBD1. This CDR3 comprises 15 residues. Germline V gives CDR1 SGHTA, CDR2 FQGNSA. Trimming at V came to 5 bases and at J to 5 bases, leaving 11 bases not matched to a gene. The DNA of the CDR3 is TGTGCCAGCAGCCTGCCGACAGGGTCTTCGACTGAAGCTTTCTTT. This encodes CASSLPTGSSTEAFF.

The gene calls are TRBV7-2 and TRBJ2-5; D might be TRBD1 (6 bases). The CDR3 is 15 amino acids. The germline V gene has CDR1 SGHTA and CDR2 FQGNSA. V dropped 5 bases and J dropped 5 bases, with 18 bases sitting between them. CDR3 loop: CASSAWTVAEETQYF. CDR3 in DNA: TGTGCCAGCAGCGCCTGGACAGTAGCTGAGGAGACCCAGTACTTC.

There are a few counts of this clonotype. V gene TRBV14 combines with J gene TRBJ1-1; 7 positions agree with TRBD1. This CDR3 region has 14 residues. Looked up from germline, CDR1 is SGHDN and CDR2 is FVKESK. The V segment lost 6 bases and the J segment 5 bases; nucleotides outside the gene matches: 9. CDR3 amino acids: CASRKQGSGTEAFF. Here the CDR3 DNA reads TGTGCCAGCAGAAAACAGGGGTCTGGAACTGAAGCTTTCTTT.

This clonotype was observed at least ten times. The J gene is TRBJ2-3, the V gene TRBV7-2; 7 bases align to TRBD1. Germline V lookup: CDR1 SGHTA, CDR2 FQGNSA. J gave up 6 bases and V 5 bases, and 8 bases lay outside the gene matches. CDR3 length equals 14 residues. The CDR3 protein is CASSTRQGGDTQYF. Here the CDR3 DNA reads TGTGCCAGCAGCACCAGACAGGGCGGGGATACGCAGTATTTT.

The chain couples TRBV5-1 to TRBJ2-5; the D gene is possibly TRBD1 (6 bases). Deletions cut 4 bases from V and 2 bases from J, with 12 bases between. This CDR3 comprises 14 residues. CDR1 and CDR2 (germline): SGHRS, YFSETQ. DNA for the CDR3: TGCGCCAGCAGCCCGGGACACCCACAAGAGACCCAGTACTTC. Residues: CASSPGHPQETQYF.

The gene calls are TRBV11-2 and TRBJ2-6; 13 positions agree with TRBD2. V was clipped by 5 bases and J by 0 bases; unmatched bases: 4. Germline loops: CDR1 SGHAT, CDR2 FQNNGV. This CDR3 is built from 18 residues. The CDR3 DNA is TGTGCCAGCAGCCTTTGGACTAGCGGGAGCTCTGGGGCCAACGTCCTGACTTTC. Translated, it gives CASSLWTSGSSGANVLTF.

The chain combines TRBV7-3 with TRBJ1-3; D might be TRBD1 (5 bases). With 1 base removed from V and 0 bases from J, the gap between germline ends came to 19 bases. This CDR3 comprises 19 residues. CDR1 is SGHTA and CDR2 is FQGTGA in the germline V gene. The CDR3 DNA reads TGTGCCAGCAGCTTAAGAGGGGAACAACCCCGGCTCTCTGGAAACACCATATATTTT. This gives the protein CASSLRGEQPRLSGNTIYF.

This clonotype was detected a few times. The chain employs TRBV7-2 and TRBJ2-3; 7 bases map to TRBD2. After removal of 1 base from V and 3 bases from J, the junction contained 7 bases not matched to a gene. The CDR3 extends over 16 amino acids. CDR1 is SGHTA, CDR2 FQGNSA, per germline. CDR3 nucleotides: TGTGCCAGCAGCTTAGTTGCGGGAGTCTTTACAGATACGCAGTATTTT. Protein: CASSLVAGVFTDTQYF.

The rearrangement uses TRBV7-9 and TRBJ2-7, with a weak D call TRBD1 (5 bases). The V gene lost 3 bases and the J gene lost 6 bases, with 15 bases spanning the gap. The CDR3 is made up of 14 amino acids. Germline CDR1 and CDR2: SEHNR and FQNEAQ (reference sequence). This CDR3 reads CASSFQGNAGEQYF. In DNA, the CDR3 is TGTGCCAGCAGCTTTCAGGGTAACGCTGGCGAGCAGTACTTC.

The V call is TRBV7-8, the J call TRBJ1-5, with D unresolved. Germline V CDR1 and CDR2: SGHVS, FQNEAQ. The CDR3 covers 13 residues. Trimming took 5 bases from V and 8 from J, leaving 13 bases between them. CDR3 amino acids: CASSPRFQKPQHF. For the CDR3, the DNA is TGTGCCAGCAGCCCTAGGTTTCAGAAGCCCCAGCATTTT. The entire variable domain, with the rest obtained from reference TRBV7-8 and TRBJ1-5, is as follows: GAGVSQSPRYKVAKRGQDVALRCDPISGHVSLFWYQQALGQGPEFLTYFQNEAQLDKSGLPSDRFFAERPEGSVSTLKIQRTQQEDSAVYLCASSPRFQKPQHFGDGTRLSIL.

The CDR3 sequence: CAVTSGSGTQYF. CDR3 nucleotides: TGTGCCGTTACTAGCGGGAGCGGGACCCAGTACTTC. The rearrangement joins TRBV19 to TRBJ2-5; TRBD2 aligns across 11 bases. The length of the CDR3 is 12 residues. Germline V gene lookup returns CDR1 LNHDA and CDR2 SQIVND (reference sequence). Germline trimming cut 11 bases from V and 7 bases from J; bases unmatched to any gene: 6.